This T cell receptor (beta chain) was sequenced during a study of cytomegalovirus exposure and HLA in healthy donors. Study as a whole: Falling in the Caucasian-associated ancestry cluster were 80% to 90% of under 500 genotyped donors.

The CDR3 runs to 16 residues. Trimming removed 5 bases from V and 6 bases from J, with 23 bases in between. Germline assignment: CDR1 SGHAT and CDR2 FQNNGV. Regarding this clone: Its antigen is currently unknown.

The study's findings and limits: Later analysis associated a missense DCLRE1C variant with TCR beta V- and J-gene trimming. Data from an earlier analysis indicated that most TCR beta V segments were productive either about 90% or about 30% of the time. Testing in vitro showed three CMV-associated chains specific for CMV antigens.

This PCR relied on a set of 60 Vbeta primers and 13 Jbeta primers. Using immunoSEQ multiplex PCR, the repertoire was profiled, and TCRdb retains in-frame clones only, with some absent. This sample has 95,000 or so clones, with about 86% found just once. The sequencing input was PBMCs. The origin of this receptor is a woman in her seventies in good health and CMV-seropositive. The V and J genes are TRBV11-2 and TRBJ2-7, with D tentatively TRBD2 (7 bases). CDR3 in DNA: TGTGCCAGCAGCCCCAAGGGAACAGGGAGGGCTGGCGAGCAGTACTTC. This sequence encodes CASSPKGTGRAGEQYF. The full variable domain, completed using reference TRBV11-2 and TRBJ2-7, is EAGVAQSPRYKIIEKRQSVAFWCNPISGHATLYWYQQILGQGPKLLIQFQNNGVVDDSQLPKDRFSAERLKGVDSTLKIQPAKLEDSAVYLCASSPKGTGRAGEQYFGPGTRLTVT.